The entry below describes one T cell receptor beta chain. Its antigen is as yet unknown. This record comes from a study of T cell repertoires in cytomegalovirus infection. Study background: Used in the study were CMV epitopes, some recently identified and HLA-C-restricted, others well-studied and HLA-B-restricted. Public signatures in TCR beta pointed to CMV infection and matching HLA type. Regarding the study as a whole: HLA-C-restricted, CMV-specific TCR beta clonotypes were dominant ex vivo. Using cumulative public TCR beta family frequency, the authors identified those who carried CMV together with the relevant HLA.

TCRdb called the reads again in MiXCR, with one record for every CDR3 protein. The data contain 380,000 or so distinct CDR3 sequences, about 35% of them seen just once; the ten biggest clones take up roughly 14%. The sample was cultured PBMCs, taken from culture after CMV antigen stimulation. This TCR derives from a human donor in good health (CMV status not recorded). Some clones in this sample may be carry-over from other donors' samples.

The CDR3 coding sequence is TGTGCCAGCAGTCCGGGCCTCAAGGATACGCAGTATTTT. This sequence encodes CASSPGLKDTQYF. The chain links TRBV28 to TRBJ2-3; the D is unclear. From germline, CDR1 is MDHEN and CDR2 SYDVKM. There are 13 residues in the CDR3. Trimming took 5 bases from V and 6 from J, leaving 12 bases between them. The entire variable domain, with the rest obtained from reference TRBV28 and TRBJ2-3, is as follows: DVKVTQSSRYLVKRTGEKVFLECVQDMDHENMFWYRQDPGLGLRLIYFSYDVKMKEKGDIPEGYSVSREKKERFSLILESASTNQTSMYLCASSPGLKDTQYFGPGTRLTVL.